This T cell receptor beta chain stems from a study of cytomegalovirus exposure and HLA in healthy donors. This CDR3 has 16 amino acids. Germline V gene lookup returns CDR1 MDHEN and CDR2 SYDVKM. V lost 2 bases to trimming and J lost 5 bases; unmatched junction nucleotides: 9. All donors participated as healthy donors of bone marrow. Study results and caveats: Through in vitro validation, three CMV-associated chains were shown to be specific for CMV antigens.

The PCR had 60 Vbeta and 13 Jbeta primers. Clones were sequenced by immunoSEQ multiplex PCR, and TCRdb holds only the in-frame ones, with some missing. The table shows some 170,000 clones, with roughly 87% occurring only once. Comment on this clone: The target antigen is unknown.

Sequences were obtained from PBMCs. The receptor was isolated from a girl aged 10 to 17 in good health and CMV-seropositive. The gene calls are TRBV28 and TRBJ1-1, with 9 nucleotides matching TRBD1. For the CDR3, the DNA is TGTGCCAGCAGTTTACGACGGACAGGGGCCGTGACTGAAGCTTTCTTT. Translation: CASSLRRTGAVTEAFF.